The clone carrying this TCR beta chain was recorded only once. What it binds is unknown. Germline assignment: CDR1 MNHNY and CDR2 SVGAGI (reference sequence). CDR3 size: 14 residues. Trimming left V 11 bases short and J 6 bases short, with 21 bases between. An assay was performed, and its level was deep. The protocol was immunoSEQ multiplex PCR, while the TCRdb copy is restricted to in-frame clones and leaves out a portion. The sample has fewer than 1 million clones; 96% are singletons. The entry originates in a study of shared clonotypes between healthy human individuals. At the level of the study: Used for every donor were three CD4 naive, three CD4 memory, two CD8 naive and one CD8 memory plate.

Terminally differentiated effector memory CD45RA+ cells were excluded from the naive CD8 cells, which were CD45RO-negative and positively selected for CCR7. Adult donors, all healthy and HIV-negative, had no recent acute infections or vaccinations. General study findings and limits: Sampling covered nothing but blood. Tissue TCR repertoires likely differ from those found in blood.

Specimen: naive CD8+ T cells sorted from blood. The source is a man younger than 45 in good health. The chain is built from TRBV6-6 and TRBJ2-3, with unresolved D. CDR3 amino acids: CAAFGLTPPDTQYF. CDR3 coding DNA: TGTGCCGCCTTCGGGCTTACTCCGCCCGATACGCAGTATTTT.